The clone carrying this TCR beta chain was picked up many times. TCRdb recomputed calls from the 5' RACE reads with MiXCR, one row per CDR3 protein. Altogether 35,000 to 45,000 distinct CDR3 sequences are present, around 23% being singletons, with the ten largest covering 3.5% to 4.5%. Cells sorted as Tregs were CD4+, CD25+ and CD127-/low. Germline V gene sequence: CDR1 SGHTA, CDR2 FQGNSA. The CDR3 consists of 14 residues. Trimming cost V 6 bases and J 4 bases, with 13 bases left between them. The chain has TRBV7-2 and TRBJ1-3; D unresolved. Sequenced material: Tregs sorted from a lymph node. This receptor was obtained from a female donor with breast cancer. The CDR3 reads CASRSAASGNTIYF. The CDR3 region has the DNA TGTGCCAGCAGATCCGCGGCCAGCGGAAACACCATATATTTT.